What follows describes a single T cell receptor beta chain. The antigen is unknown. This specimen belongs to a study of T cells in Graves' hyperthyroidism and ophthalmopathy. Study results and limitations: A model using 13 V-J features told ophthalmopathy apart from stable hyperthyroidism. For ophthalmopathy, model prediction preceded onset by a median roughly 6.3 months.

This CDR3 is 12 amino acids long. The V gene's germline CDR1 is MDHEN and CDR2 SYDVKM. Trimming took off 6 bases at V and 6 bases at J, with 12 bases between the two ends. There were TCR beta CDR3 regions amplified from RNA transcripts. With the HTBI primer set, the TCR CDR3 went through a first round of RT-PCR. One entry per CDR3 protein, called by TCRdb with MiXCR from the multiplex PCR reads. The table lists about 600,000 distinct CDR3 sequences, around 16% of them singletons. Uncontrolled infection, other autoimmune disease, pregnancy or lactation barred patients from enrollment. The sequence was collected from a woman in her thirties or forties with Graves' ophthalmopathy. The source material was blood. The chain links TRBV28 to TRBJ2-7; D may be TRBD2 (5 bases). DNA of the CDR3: TGTGCCAGCAGGCTGGGGAGTGGCGAGCAGTACTTC. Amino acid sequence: CASRLGSGEQYF. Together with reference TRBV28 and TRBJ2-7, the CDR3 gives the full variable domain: DVKVTQSSRYLVKRTGEKVFLECVQDMDHENMFWYRQDPGLGLRLIYFSYDVKMKEKGDIPEGYSVSREKKERFSLILESASTNQTSMYLCASRLGSGEQYFGPGTRLTVT.